Detailed here is one T cell receptor (beta chain). Its matching antigen is unknown. PCR involved 60 Vbeta and 13 Jbeta primers. Profiled with immunoSEQ multiplex PCR; TCRdb holds only in-frame clones, not every one. In the table there are around 130,000 clones, around 80% of which are singletons. This sample is drawn from a study of cytomegalovirus exposure and HLA in healthy donors. Study conclusions and caveats: It was only CMV serostatus that was available as immune exposure information. Trimming of TCR beta V- and J-genes showed a link, identified in a later analysis, to a missense DCLRE1C variant. In an earlier analysis, most TCR beta V segments were productive about 87% or about 30% of the time.

The CDR3 runs to 15 residues. CDR1 and CDR2 (germline): SGHTA, FQGTGA. With 5 bases clipped from V and 1 base from J, the junction kept 7 bases outside the gene matches. It was healthy bone marrow donors who served as donors. This clonotype originated in a woman between 45 and 65 years old in good health and CMV-seronegative. The rearrangement links TRBV7-3 to TRBJ1-1; 7 bases are shared with TRBD1. The specimen sequenced was PBMCs. CDR3 protein: CASSRQGVGNTEAFF. The CDR3 DNA reads TGTGCCAGCAGCCGACAGGGAGTCGGGAACACTGAAGCTTTCTTT.